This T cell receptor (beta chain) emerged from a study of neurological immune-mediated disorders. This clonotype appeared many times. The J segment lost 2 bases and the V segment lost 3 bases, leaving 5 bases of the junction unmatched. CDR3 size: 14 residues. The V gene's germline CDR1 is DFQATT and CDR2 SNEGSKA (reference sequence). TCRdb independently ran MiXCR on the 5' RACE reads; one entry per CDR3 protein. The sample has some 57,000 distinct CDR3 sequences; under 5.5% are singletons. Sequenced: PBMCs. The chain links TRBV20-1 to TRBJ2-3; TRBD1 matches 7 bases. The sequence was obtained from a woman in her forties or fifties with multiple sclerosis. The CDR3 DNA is TGCAGTGCTAGTCGCGACAGGGACACAGATACGCAGTATTTT. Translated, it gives CSASRDRDTDTQYF.